This passage covers 32 T cell receptor beta chains from one sample sequenced in a study of regulatory T cells in long-lasting Graves disease. For TCR beta, libraries came from iRepertoire HTBI primers and Arm-PCR of CDR3 regions. MiXCR was run by TCRdb on the multiplex PCR reads, yielding one entry per CDR3 protein. The repertoire consists of around 430,000 distinct CDR3 sequences, with about 20% occurring once and the leading ten covering 10% to 15%. The time point was: persistent/refractory GD, antithyroid drugs over 5 years with positive TRAb. From PBMCs, RNA was extracted and then used to make the TCR library. Specimen: peripheral blood mononuclear cells (PBMCs), collected when the disease was refractory, from a patient treated with antithyroid drugs. These receptors came from a female donor with Graves disease.

This clonotype was recorded at least ten times. The chain combines TRBV7-9 with TRBJ2-5; perhaps TRBD2 as D (5 bases). Germline CDR1 SEHNR, CDR2 FQNEAQ (reference sequence). This CDR3 contains 17 residues. Trimming removed 3 bases from V and 1 base from J, with 18 bases in between. CDR3 DNA: TGTGCCAGCAGCTTCTACGCGACCAGCGGCCCCCAAGAGACCCAGTACTTC. As protein: CASSFYATSGPQETQYF. The variable domain in full, completed from reference TRBV7-9 and TRBJ2-5, reads DTGVSQNPRHKITKRGQNVTFRCDPISEHNRLYWYRQTLGQGPEFLTYFQNEAQLEKSRLLSDRFSAERPKGSFSTLEIQRTEQGDSAMYLCASSFYATSGPQETQYFGPGTRLLVL.

J is TRBJ1-1 and V is TRBV18, with a tentative D call TRBD1 (6 bases). Trimming left V 3 bases short and J 3 bases short, with 14 bases between. The CDR3 loop spans 15 amino acids. Germline V gene sequence: CDR1 KGHSH, CDR2 LQKENI. This CDR3 reads CASSPQQGRDTEAFF. The CDR3 DNA reads as TGTGCCAGCTCACCCCAACAGGGTCGGGACACTGAAGCTTTCTTT.

The table lists this clonotype with many counts. This chain uses TRBV6-1 with TRBJ2-7, with a tentative D call TRBD2 (5 bases). The ends were cut back, 8 bases at V and 0 bases at J, with 11 bases in the middle. Germline V gene sequence: CDR1 MNHNS, CDR2 SASEGT. The CDR3 covers 13 residues. The CDR3 region has the DNA TGTGCCAGCCGACGCGGAGGCTCCTACGAGCAGTACTTC. Amino acid sequence: CASRRGGSYEQYF.

This clonotype has a handful of counts. V is TRBV7-2 and J is TRBJ1-5; D possibly corresponds to TRBD1 (5 bases). The germline V gene encodes CDR1 SGHTA and CDR2 FQGNSA. This CDR3 contains 15 residues. V lost 4 bases and J 2 bases, leaving 12 bases between the germline ends. CDR3 region: CASSSGLGGNQPQHF. CDR3 sequence (DNA): TGTGCCAGCAGCTCGGGGCTAGGGGGCAATCAGCCCCAGCATTTT.

This clonotype was seen more than once but under ten times. This chain uses TRBV30 with TRBJ2-2; D ambiguous. Trimming removed 3 bases from V and 6 bases from J, with 11 bases in between. CDR1 GTSNPN and CDR2 SVGIG come from the germline V gene (reference sequence). The CDR3 has 13 residues. DNA of the CDR3: TGTGCCTGGAGCGGGCGAGGAGCCGGGGAGCTGTTTTTT. Amino acid sequence: CAWSGRGAGELFF.

There are many counts of this clonotype. V and J are TRBV5-4 and TRBJ2-7, with 7 positions matching TRBD2. This CDR3 is 15 amino acids long. Germline lookup yields CDR1 SGHNT and CDR2 YYREEE (reference sequence). V shed 4 bases and J 5 bases; nucleotides not matched to a gene: 12. The CDR3 reads CASSPLGGRGNEQYF. For the CDR3, the DNA is TGTGCCAGCAGCCCCCTGGGCGGGAGAGGGAACGAGCAGTACTTC.

The chain joins TRBV7-2 to TRBJ2-2; TRBD1 agrees at 7 bases. The J segment lost 5 bases and the V segment lost 5 bases, leaving 5 bases of the junction unmatched. Germline-derived CDR1 and CDR2 are SGHTA and FQGNSA. There are 14 residues in the CDR3. The CDR3 DNA reads as TGTGCCAGCAGCCAAGGGGGACAGACCGGGGAGCTGTTTTTT. It yields the protein CASSQGGQTGELFF.

This sequence joins TRBV7-2 and TRBJ1-1, with D hard to call. This CDR3 has 14 amino acids. Germline V gene lookup returns CDR1 SGHTA and CDR2 FQGNSA. The V end lost 2 bases, the J end lost 2 bases, and 9 bases lay between the germline ends. In DNA form, the CDR3 reads TGTGCCAGCAGCTTATGGGGAGTAAACACTGAAGCTTTCTTT. Its translation is CASSLWGVNTEAFF.

The chain employs TRBV11-1 and TRBJ2-3; 11 nucleotides agree with TRBD1. This CDR3 is built from 16 residues. The trim removed 5 bases at V and 3 bases at J, leaving 7 bases unmatched. Germline values: CDR1 SGHAT, CDR2 FQDESV (reference sequence). Here the CDR3 reads CASSTWTGGLTDTQYF. CDR3 nucleotide sequence: TGTGCCAGCAGCACCTGGACAGGGGGCTTGACAGATACGCAGTATTTT.

This clonotype was detected ten times or more. The rearrangement links TRBV6-1 to TRBJ1-1; D remains ambiguous. This CDR3 region has 11 residues. The germline V and J ends were trimmed by 10 bases and 4 bases, with 10 bases remaining between them. The germline CDR1 and CDR2 sequences are MNHNS and SASEGT. CDR3 loop: CATRIVTEAFF. CDR3 bases: TGTGCCACCAGAATCGTCACTGAAGCTTTCTTT.

The V call is TRBV20-1, the J call TRBJ2-3, with D perhaps matching TRBD1 or TRBD2 (5 bases each). The length of the CDR3 is 16 residues. CDR1 is DFQATT, CDR2 SNEGSKA, per germline (reference sequence). V lost 5 bases to trimming and J lost 4 bases, with 22 bases between them. CDR3 sequence: CSAPPPLGEIADTQYF. Here the CDR3 DNA reads TGCAGTGCTCCACCCCCTCTAGGGGAGATCGCAGATACGCAGTATTTT.

CDR3 sequence (DNA): TGCAGTGCTAGAGACAGGGACAGCGGCAATCAGCCCCAGCATTTT. Protein product: CSARDRDSGNQPQHF. The chain employs TRBV20-1 and TRBJ1-5, with TRBD1 identical over 7 bases. Trimming at V came to 0 bases and at J to 2 bases, leaving 4 bases not matched to a gene. Germline V gene sequence: CDR1 DFQATT, CDR2 SNEGSKA (reference sequence). The length of the CDR3 is 15 residues.

As for this clonotype: Since a much larger clone is just one base distant, this may be a read error. No conserved phenylalanine or tryptophan is present at the end of the CDR3, so a read error is the likely explanation. The gene calls are TRBV2 and TRBJ2-2; TRBD1 aligns across 11 bases. CDR1 and CDR2 (germline): SNHLY, FYNNEI. The CDR3 covers 17 residues. V gave up 4 bases and J gave up 7 bases; unmatched junction bases: 11. CDR3 residues: CASSGFPGQGGNGELFI. CDR3 coding DNA: TGTGCCAGCAGTGGGTTTCCGGGACAGGGGGGGAACGGGGAGCTGTTTATT.

This clonotype has at least ten counts. The V call is TRBV7-2, the J call TRBJ2-7, with D uncertain. V was clipped by 5 bases and J by 4 bases, with 15 bases between them. Germline loops: CDR1 SGHTA, CDR2 FQGNSA. The CDR3 consists of 14 residues. The CDR3 here is CASSTDIGPYEQYF. The CDR3 DNA follows: TGTGCCAGCAGCACGGATATTGGGCCATACGAGCAGTACTTC.

This clonotype was seen more than once but under ten times. The CDR3 loop reads CASSLGPQQYF. In DNA form, the CDR3 reads TGTGCCAGCAGCTTAGGCCCCCAGCAGTACTTC. The V call is TRBV11-3, the J call TRBJ2-7, with D unclear. This CDR3 is 11 amino acids long. V gave up 1 base and J gave up 8 bases, with 6 bases separating them. CDR1 is SGHNT, CDR2 YENEEA, per germline.

The sample holds many counts of this clonotype. The chain joins TRBV28 to TRBJ2-7; the match to TRBD2 covers 13 bases. Germline loops: CDR1 MDHEN, CDR2 SYDVKM. This CDR3 has 15 amino acids. V shed 2 bases, J shed 4 bases, and the junction held 2 bases outside the gene matches. DNA of the CDR3: TGTGCCAGCAGTTTAGGACTAGCGGGGGAGTACGAGCAGTACTTC. This sequence encodes CASSLGLAGEYEQYF.

There are a few counts of this clonotype. The V call is TRBV9, the J call TRBJ2-5; possibly TRBD1 or TRBD2 for D (6 bases each). Per the germline V gene, CDR1 is SGDLS and CDR2 is YYNGEE. V was shortened by 4 bases and J by 2 bases, with 15 bases between the two germline ends. The CDR3 is 15 residues long. The CDR3 reads CASSPGAVGQETQYF. The CDR3, as DNA: TGTGCCAGCAGCCCGGGGGCGGTCGGGCAAGAGACCCAGTACTTC.

The sample holds many counts of this clonotype. This chain links TRBV20-1 with TRBJ1-5; no definite D call. Between the trimmed V and J ends, which lost 0 bases and 7 bases, there was a span of 13 bases. Germline assignment: CDR1 DFQATT and CDR2 SNEGSKA (reference sequence). This CDR3 has 14 residues. CDR3 DNA sequence: TGCAGTGCTAGAGATCCAAGGGTAGGGCAGCCCCAGCATTTT. Translated: CSARDPRVGQPQHF.

This clonotype occurred a few times. The chain uses TRBV3-1 and TRBJ2-7; TRBD2 might be the D (6 bases). CDR1 LGHDT and CDR2 YNNKEL come from the germline V gene (reference sequence). The CDR3 has 16 amino acids. With 4 bases removed from V and 4 bases from J, the gap between germline ends came to 20 bases. In nucleotides, the CDR3 is TGTGCCAGCAGCCCCGTCCGGGGGACGAGACCTTACGAGCAGTACTTC. It encodes CASSPVRGTRPYEQYF.

This clonotype was picked up a small number of times. The chain recombines TRBV14 with TRBJ2-7; no clear D. Germline assignment: CDR1 SGHDN and CDR2 FVKESK. The V and J ends lost 1 base and 10 bases respectively, with 11 bases between them. The CDR3 has 12 amino acids. DNA for the CDR3: TGTGCCAGCAGCCAAGCGCCAGGCTCCCAGTACTTC. Translation gives CASSQAPGSQYF.

In its sample, this clonotype was seen many times. The chain combines TRBV24-1 with TRBJ2-4; 8 bases are shared with TRBD2. Germline V CDR1 and CDR2: KGHDR, SFDVKD. This CDR3 has 16 residues. With V trimmed by 4 bases and J by 8 bases, 12 bases remained unmatched. DNA of the CDR3: TGTGCCACCAGTGACCCGGCGGGGGGCATCTCGGACATTCAGTACTTC. Protein product: CATSDPAGGISDIQYF.

This clonotype was detected only a few times. The chain recombines TRBV29-1 with TRBJ1-2, with 8 positions matching TRBD1. With 6 bases clipped from V and 8 bases from J, the junction kept 11 bases outside the gene matches. Germline-derived CDR1 and CDR2 are SQVTM and ANQGSEA. The CDR3 extends over 13 amino acids. CDR3 DNA: TGCAGCGTGGATAAAGACAGGGGCTGGGGCTACACCTTC. Its translation: CSVDKDRGWGYTF. The full variable domain, in which reference TRBV29-1 and TRBJ1-2 provide the parts outside the CDR3, is SAVISQKPSRDICQRGTSLTIQCQVDSQVTMMFWYRQQPGQSLTLIATANQGSEATYESGFVIDKFPISRPNLTFSTLTVSNMSPEDSSIYLCSVDKDRGWGYTFGSGTRLTVV.

The chain uses TRBV29-1 and TRBJ2-1; TRBD1 matches at 10 bases. The CDR3 runs 13 residues. Trimming removed 7 bases from V and 9 bases from J; junction bases left unmatched: 9. Per the germline V gene, CDR1 is SQVTM and CDR2 is ANQGSEA. The CDR3 loop reads CSGVTGGQGEQFF. CDR3 bases: TGCAGCGGGGTGACAGGGGGCCAGGGTGAGCAGTTCTTC.

This clonotype was recorded a few times. The chain couples TRBV19 to TRBJ2-5, with a weak D call TRBD1 (5 bases). The CDR3 runs 12 residues. V was cut by 7 bases and J by 3 bases, with 9 bases left in between. Germline assignment: CDR1 LNHDA and CDR2 SQIVND (reference sequence). The CDR3 loop is CASTGAEETQYF. The CDR3 DNA reads as TGTGCCAGTACTGGGGCAGAAGAGACCCAGTACTTC.

There are a few counts of this clonotype. The chain has TRBV30 and TRBJ1-2; 8 positions agree with TRBD1. The CDR3 runs to 13 residues. Germline CDR1 GTSNPN, CDR2 SVGIG (reference sequence). V shed 1 base and J 7 bases; nucleotides not matched to a gene: 5. DNA of the CDR3: TGTGCCTGGAGTGCACAGGGGGTTGGTGGCTACACCTTC. It translates to CAWSAQGVGGYTF.

In this sample, this clonotype turned up a few times. The chain combines TRBV6-1 with TRBJ1-1; D is uncertain. V was trimmed by 6 bases and J by 0 bases, leaving 20 bases between them. The germline gives CDR1 MNHNS, CDR2 SASEGT. The CDR3 is 17 residues long. The CDR3 sequence is CASSSFGVTEMNTEAFF. CDR3 bases: TGTGCCAGCAGCTCCTTCGGGGTTACAGAGATGAACACTGAAGCTTTCTTT.

This clonotype was observed at least ten times. The gene calls are TRBV30 and TRBJ2-7; 14 bases line up with TRBD2. The J segment lost 7 bases and the V segment lost 5 bases, leaving 1 base of the junction unmatched. This CDR3 is built from 12 residues. From germline, CDR1 is GTSNPN and CDR2 SVGIG (reference sequence). CDR3 in amino acids: CAWGLAGGEQYF. The CDR3 DNA is TGTGCCTGGGGACTAGCGGGAGGTGAGCAGTACTTC. Complete variable domain (other parts from reference TRBV30 and TRBJ2-7): SQTIHQWPATLVQPVGSPLSLECTVEGTSNPNLYWYRQAAGRGLQLLFYSVGIGQISSEVPQNLSASRPQDRQFILSSKKLLLSDSGFYLCAWGLAGGEQYFGPGTRLTVT.

There are many counts of this clonotype. The chain combines TRBV7-9 with TRBJ1-1; D is possibly TRBD1 (5 bases). The CDR3 has 11 residues. Germline-derived CDR1 and CDR2 are SEHNR and FQNEAQ (reference sequence). Trimming removed 3 bases from V and 7 bases from J, with 6 bases in between. CDR3 in DNA: TGTGCCAGCAGCTTTACAGGTGAAGCTTTCTTT. This translates into CASSFTGEAFF.

The rearrangement links TRBV12-3 or TRBV12-4 to TRBJ2-1; D is perhaps TRBD2 (5 bases). V was clipped by 5 bases and J by 7 bases, with 21 bases between them. The CDR3 runs to 16 residues. The CDR3: CASSPRRPLTGNEQFF. CDR3 nucleotides: TGTGCCAGCAGTCCCCGCCGACCCTTAACGGGGAATGAGCAGTTCTTC.

Many counts were recorded for this clonotype. This chain joins TRBV6-1 and TRBJ1-5; tentatively, D is TRBD1 (5 bases). Germline CDR1 is MNHNS and CDR2 is SASEGT. Trimming removed 6 bases at V and 3 bases at J, with 18 bases between. The CDR3 has 16 residues. CDR3: CASRKGTEDFNQPQHF. CDR3 bases: TGTGCCAGCAGGAAGGGGACGGAGGACTTCAATCAGCCCCAGCATTTT.

This clonotype appeared many times. The chain has TRBV7-2 and TRBJ2-2, with D tentatively TRBD2 (5 bases). The CDR3 totals 16 residues. V was clipped by 5 bases and J by 7 bases, with 20 bases between them. The germline V gene encodes CDR1 SGHTA and CDR2 FQGNSA. CDR3 sequence (DNA): TGTGCCAGCAGCGCGTGGACTCCTCAATTGGGCGGGGAGCTGTTTTTT. It specifies CASSAWTPQLGGELFF.

This clonotype showed up just a few times. This chain connects TRBV5-1 to TRBJ1-2; weak D call: TRBD1 (5 bases). CDR3 length: 12 amino acids. The V end was cut by 1 base, the J end by 8 bases, with 9 bases between. CDR1 and CDR2 from the germline V gene are SGHRS and YFSETQ. The CDR3 coding sequence is TGCGCCAGCAGCTTGAAGAGGGACGGCTACACCTTC. It translates to CASSLKRDGYTF.